The rows below give T cell receptor beta chains drawn from one sample of a study of blood T cell repertoires in COVID-19. The assay was immunoSEQ multiplex PCR, and TCRdb's table has in-frame clones only and misses some. The sample lists around 250,000 clones, 65% to 85% occurring once. The specimen sequenced was peripheral blood. The receptors come from a man aged 50 to 59 with active or convalescent COVID-19. The CDR3 runs from the conserved cysteine through the conserved F or W. The D gene is left open where the match is weak. Expanded clones get a size class; other rows say once, few or many, or leave the size out.

D	size	V	length	J	DNA	CDR3
TRBD1	once	TRBV15	15	TRBJ2-3	TGTGCCACCAGCGGGGGACAGGCCCGCACAGATACGCAGTATTTT	CATSGGQARTDTQYF
-	-	TRBV5-8	13	TRBJ1-2	TGTGCCAGCAGCTTGGCGGTTAACTATGGCTACACCTTC	CASSLAVNYGYTF
-	-	TRBV12-5	16	TRBJ2-3	TGTGCTAGTGGTTTGGGCGGCGGCGGAAGCACAGATACGCAGTATTTT	CASGLGGGGSTDTQYF
-	-	TRBV19	15	TRBJ2-3	TGTGCCAGTAGTATGCTCGGGGGGCCCACAGATACGCAGTATTTT	CASSMLGGPTDTQYF
-	few	TRBV7-9	14	TRBJ1-5	TGTGCCAGCAGCGGGACCCTGGAGGGTCAGCCCCAGCATTTT	CASSGTLEGQPQHF
-	-	TRBV9	14	TRBJ1-5	TGTGCCAGCAGCGTAGCCGGGGTGAATCAGCCCCAGCATTTT	CASSVAGVNQPQHF
TRBD2	-	TRBV11-2	15	TRBJ2-7	TGTGCCAGCAGCTTAGCCTGGGGGGGGACCTACGAGCAGTACTTC	CASSLAWGGTYEQYF
TRBD1	many	TRBV30	13	TRBJ2-1	TGTGCCTGGAGGCGACAGGGTTTCGCTGAGCAGTTCTTC	CAWRRQGFAEQFF
-	-	TRBV3-1/TRBV3-2	15	TRBJ2-3	TGTGCCAGCAGCCAAGAGGCAGGGGAGTCAGATACGCAGTATTTT	CASSQEAGESDTQYF
-	-	TRBV19	13	TRBJ1-1	TGTGCCAGTAGGCAAAACAGAGACACTGAAGCTTTCTTT	CASRQNRDTEAFF
-	-	TRBV9	13	TRBJ2-1	TGTGCCAGCAGCGTAGTTCGGAGCGGGGAGCAGTTCTTC	CASSVVRSGEQFF
-	-	TRBV7-3	15	TRBJ1-1	TGTGCCAGCAGCTTAATGGCGGGAAAGAACACTGAAGCTTTCTTT	CASSLMAGKNTEAFF